A single sample gave rise to the 18 T cell receptor beta chains below, sequenced in a study of T cell responses to AZD1222 COVID-19 vaccine. Only in-frame clones appear in the TCRdb table, and some are missing; sequencing was by immunoSEQ multiplex PCR. The sample has around 140,000 clones, around nine tenths seen once. Sequencing was performed on peripheral blood, taken on day 0 of AZD1222 vaccination. These receptor sequences come from an adult in good health.

This clone was seen more than once but under ten times. V gene TRBV5-4 combines with J gene TRBJ2-1; no reliable D call. The CDR3 length is 16 residues. V lost 0 bases to trimming and J lost 1 base, with 11 bases between them. Looked up from germline, CDR1 is SGHNT and CDR2 is YYREEE (reference sequence). The CDR3 DNA reads TGTGCCAGCAGCTTGGCTCTTCAGGTATCCTACAATGAGCAGTTCTTC. Amino acid sequence: CASSLALQVSYNEQFF.

The V call is TRBV5-5, the J call TRBJ2-5; D assignment may be TRBD1 or TRBD2 (5 bases each). CDR1 SGHKS and CDR2 YYEKEE come from the germline V gene (reference sequence). The CDR3 consists of 13 residues. Trimming left V 2 bases short and J 10 bases short, with 15 bases between. CDR3 sequence (DNA): TGTGCCAGCAGCTTACTAAGCTGGGGGAGCCAGTACTTC. Translation gives CASSLLSWGSQYF.

The rearrangement joins TRBV9 to TRBJ2-1; 16 bases line up with TRBD2. The trim removed 0 bases at V and 9 bases at J, leaving 15 bases unmatched. Germline CDR1 and CDR2: SGDLS and YYNGEE. This CDR3 is built from 20 residues. This chain's CDR3 is CASSVVPPGTSGGVRAEQFF. As DNA, the CDR3 is TGTGCCAGCAGCGTAGTCCCACCTGGGACTAGCGGGGGGGTTAGGGCTGAGCAGTTCTTC.

V gene TRBV15 combines with J gene TRBJ2-7, with a weak D call TRBD1 (6 bases). Germline V gene lookup returns CDR1 LNHNV and CDR2 YYDKDF (reference sequence). V lost 0 bases and J lost 2, with 11 bases in between. The CDR3 length is 15 residues. CDR3 sequence: CATSRDTDRTYEQYF. CDR3 nucleotide sequence: TGTGCCACCAGCAGAGATACTGACAGGACCTACGAGCAGTACTTC.

The chain has TRBV30 and TRBJ1-5, with unresolved D. CDR1 is GTSNPN and CDR2 is SVGIG in the germline V gene (reference sequence). This CDR3 has 13 residues. Trimming removed 2 bases at V and 3 bases at J, with 8 bases between. In DNA, the CDR3 is TGTGCCTGGAGTAGGAGGGACAATCAGCCCCAGCATTTT. Protein product: CAWSRRDNQPQHF.

The chain couples TRBV6-5 to TRBJ1-1; no reliable D call. This CDR3 is 16 amino acids long. Trimming pared 4 bases from V and 0 bases from J, leaving 15 bases between. Per the germline V gene, CDR1 is MNHEY and CDR2 is SVGAGI. CDR3 loop: CASSLLSTALNTEAFF. In DNA, the CDR3 is TGTGCCAGCAGTTTATTATCGACCGCTCTGAACACTGAAGCTTTCTTT.

The V call is TRBV7-9, the J call TRBJ1-1; the match to TRBD1 covers 7 bases. In germline, CDR1 is SEHNR, CDR2 FQNEAQ (reference sequence). J was trimmed by 3 bases and V by 7 bases; bases with no gene match: 8. The CDR3 is made up of 14 amino acids. CDR3 loop: CASTRGQIDTEAFF. The CDR3 region has the DNA TGTGCCAGCACTAGGGGGCAGATCGACACTGAAGCTTTCTTT.

The chain couples TRBV19 to TRBJ2-1; D call uncertain. Trimming took 1 base from V and 8 from J, leaving 3 bases between them. CDR1 is LNHDA, CDR2 SQIVND, per germline (reference sequence). The CDR3 loop spans 11 amino acids. CDR3 bases: TGTGCCAGTAGTATAGGGCATGAGCAGTTCTTC. It encodes CASSIGHEQFF.

The rearrangement uses TRBV14 and TRBJ2-1, with no clear D. CDR1 SGHDN and CDR2 FVKESK come from the germline V gene. This CDR3 has 13 amino acids. V lost 5 bases to trimming and J lost 10 bases, with 15 bases between them. The CDR3 region has the DNA TGTGCCAGCAGCTTAATCGCCTTGAGAGAGCAGTTCTTC. Translation: CASSLIALREQFF.

There are many counts of this clone. DNA for the CDR3: TGCGCCAGCAGCTTGGCCACGTGGTACCGCAGTGAGCAGTTCTTC. Translation: CASSLATWYRSEQFF. The V and J genes are TRBV5-1 and TRBJ2-1; D is unresolved. This CDR3 contains 15 residues. With 0 bases removed from V and 9 bases from J, the gap between germline ends came to 16 bases. Germline V lookup: CDR1 SGHRS, CDR2 YFSETQ.

V gene TRBV19 combines with J gene TRBJ2-6; D not certain. Germline V gene lookup returns CDR1 LNHDA and CDR2 SQIVND (reference sequence). CDR3 length equals 13 residues. The V end lost 5 bases, the J end lost 1 base, and 3 bases lay between the germline ends. Here the CDR3 reads CASSVSGANVLTF. The DNA of the CDR3 is TGTGCCAGTAGTGTGTCTGGGGCCAACGTCCTGACTTTC.

The chain carries TRBV2 and TRBJ2-7; D not resolved. V lost 1 base and J 4 bases, leaving 2 bases between the germline ends. This CDR3 contains 11 residues. Germline V gene sequence: CDR1 SNHLY, CDR2 FYNNEI. The CDR3 bases are TGTGCCAGCAGTGAAGGTTACGAGCAGTACTTC. Amino acid sequence: CASSEGYEQYF.

This clone is a singleton in its sample. The chain joins TRBV20-1 to TRBJ1-2, with 9 bases lining up with TRBD1. The J segment lost 1 base and the V segment lost 3 bases, leaving 3 bases of the junction unmatched. Per the germline V gene, CDR1 is DFQATT and CDR2 is SNEGSKA (reference sequence). The CDR3 consists of 14 residues. The CDR3 DNA sequence: TGCAGTGCTAGTTGGACAGGGGATAACTATGGCTACACCTTC. This codes for CSASWTGDNYGYTF.

The chain recombines TRBV7-3 with TRBJ2-2; D is uncertain. V was shortened by 1 base and J by 0 bases, with 12 bases between the two germline ends. Per the germline V gene, CDR1 is SGHTA and CDR2 is FQGTGA. CDR3 length equals 17 residues. This CDR3 is CASSLKAGPTNTGELFF. The CDR3 coding sequence is TGTGCCAGCAGCTTAAAGGCAGGCCCCACGAACACCGGGGAGCTGTTTTTT.

This sequence joins TRBV7-9 and TRBJ2-5; D may match TRBD1 or TRBD2 (6 bases each). CDR3 length: 13 amino acids. Germline V lookup: CDR1 SEHNR, CDR2 FQNEAQ (reference sequence). V lost 4 bases and J 4 bases, leaving 10 bases between the germline ends. The DNA for the CDR3 is TGTGCCAGCAGCTCCCGGGGGCCAGAGACCCAGTACTTC. It codes for CASSSRGPETQYF. Based on the CDR3 plus reference TRBV7-9 and TRBJ2-5, the full variable domain is DTGVSQNPRHKITKRGQNVTFRCDPISEHNRLYWYRQTLGQGPEFLTYFQNEAQLEKSRLLSDRFSAERPKGSFSTLEIQRTEQGDSAMYLCASSSRGPETQYFGPGTRLLVL.

The chain couples TRBV28 to TRBJ1-2; the D is unclear. The CDR3 extends over 15 amino acids. Per germline, CDR1 MDHEN and CDR2 SYDVKM. V was pared by 5 bases and J by 1 base, with 14 bases between. In DNA, the CDR3 is TGTGCCAGCAGTCGCCGTGTACCGATTAACTATGGCTACACCTTC. Residues: CASSRRVPINYGYTF.

The rearrangement joins TRBV30 to TRBJ2-3; the D gene is possibly TRBD2 (6 bases). The V gene's germline CDR1 is GTSNPN and CDR2 SVGIG (reference sequence). Trimming pared 6 bases from V and 1 base from J, leaving 11 bases between. CDR3 size: 13 residues. The CDR3 sequence: CACTPGGTDTQYF. Written as DNA, the CDR3 is TGTGCCTGCACCCCGGGGGGCACAGATACGCAGTATTTT.

This clone was seen a few times. The V and J genes are TRBV18 and TRBJ2-4; a possible D gene is TRBD2 (6 bases). Trimming pared 1 base from V and 6 bases from J, leaving 10 bases between. This CDR3 is built from 14 residues. Germline V gives CDR1 KGHSH, CDR2 LQKENI. The DNA for the CDR3 is TGTGCCAGCTCACCACGTAACGGGGGAAACATTCAGTACTTC. It specifies CASSPRNGGNIQYF.